This TCR beta chain was recorded in a study of blood T cell repertoires in COVID-19. Sequenced by immunoSEQ multiplex PCR; TCRdb stores in-frame clones only, minus some. The sample holds 230,000 or so clones; roughly 89% are singletons and the top ten take around 4.6%. Trimming removed 6 bases from V and 3 bases from J, with 14 bases in between. The CDR3 loop spans 14 amino acids. The germline CDR1 and CDR2 sequences are MDHEN and SYDVKM. The chain carries TRBV28 and TRBJ2-5; D may be TRBD2 (6 bases). The sequence was collected from a woman aged 40 to 50 who had recovered from COVID-19. Sequences were obtained from peripheral blood. CDR3 coding DNA: TGTGCCAGCAGCATTCCGTGGGGGGAAGAGACCCAGTACTTC. Translation gives CASSIPWGEETQYF.